This is a list of T cell receptor beta chains from one sample in a study of cytomegalovirus exposure and HLA in healthy donors. Sequenced by immunoSEQ multiplex PCR; TCRdb stores in-frame clones only, minus some. The profile shows about 54,000 clones, approximately 89% of them singletons. Sequences were obtained from PBMCs. These TCRs come from a woman aged 18-29 years in good health and CMV-seropositive. Both conserved end residues are trimmed from each CDR3.

v_call cdr3_aa
TRBV5-6 ASSFNRGRRGYT
TRBV11-2 ASTAGGSPLH
TRBV6-1 ASSPYNEQF
TRBV10-3 AISDSRVGGMNTEAF
TRBV4-1 ASSQRQASTDTQY
TRBV4-2 ASSQDRGAEETQY
TRBV30 AWSRETRQPQH
TRBV14 ASSHPGQGYEQY
TRBV4-2 ASSHDPLAGGPDTQY
TRBV6-1 ASSVHRFQGNEKLF
TRBV30 ACSQGLYGYT
TRBV11-2 ASSLYPLAGNTEAF
TRBV5-1 ASSSAGGSTEAF
TRBV28 ASSLQGIENTGELF
TRBV15 ATSRGDRRETGELF
TRBV14 ASSQAKRGAQETQY
TRBV6-1 ASSEAIGDTEAF
TRBV19 ASSGTGSQPQH